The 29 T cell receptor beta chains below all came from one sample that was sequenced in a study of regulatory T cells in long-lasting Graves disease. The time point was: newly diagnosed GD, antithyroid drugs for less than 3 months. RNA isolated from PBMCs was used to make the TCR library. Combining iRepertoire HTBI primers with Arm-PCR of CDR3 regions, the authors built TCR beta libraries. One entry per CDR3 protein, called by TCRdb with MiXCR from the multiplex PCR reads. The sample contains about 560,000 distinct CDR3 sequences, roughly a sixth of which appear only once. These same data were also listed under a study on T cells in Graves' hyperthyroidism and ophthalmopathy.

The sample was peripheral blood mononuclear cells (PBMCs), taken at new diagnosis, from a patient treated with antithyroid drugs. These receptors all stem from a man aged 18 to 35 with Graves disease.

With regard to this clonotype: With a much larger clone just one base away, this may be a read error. CDR3 protein: CASSVDGWGSYEQYF. CDR3 bases: TGTGCCAGCAGTGTGGACGGCTGGGGCTCCTACGAGCAGTACTTC. This rearrangement joins TRBV6-2 or TRBV6-3 to TRBJ2-7, with D uncertain. The CDR3 spans 15 residues. V lost 5 bases and J lost 0, with 14 bases in between. The germline V gene has CDR1 MNHEY and CDR2 SVGEGT.

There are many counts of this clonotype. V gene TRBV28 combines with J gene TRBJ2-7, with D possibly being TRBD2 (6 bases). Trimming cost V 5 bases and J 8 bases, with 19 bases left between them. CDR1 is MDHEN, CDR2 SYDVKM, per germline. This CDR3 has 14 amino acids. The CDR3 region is CASSDLSVEGQQYF. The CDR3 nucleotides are TGTGCCAGCAGTGACCTCTCGGTGGAGGGACAGCAGTACTTC.

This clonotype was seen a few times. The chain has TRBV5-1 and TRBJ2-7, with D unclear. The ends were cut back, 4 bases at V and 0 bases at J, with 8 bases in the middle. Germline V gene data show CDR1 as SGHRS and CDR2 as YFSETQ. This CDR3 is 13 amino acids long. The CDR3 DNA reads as TGCGCCAGCAGCAACGCTGCCTCCTACGAGCAGTACTTC. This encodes CASSNAASYEQYF.

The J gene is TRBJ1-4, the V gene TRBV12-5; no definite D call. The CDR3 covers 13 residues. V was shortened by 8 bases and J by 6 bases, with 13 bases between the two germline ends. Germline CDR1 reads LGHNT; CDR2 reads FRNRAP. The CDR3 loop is CASRSGRDEKLFF. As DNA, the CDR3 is TGTGCTAGTCGCTCGGGGAGGGATGAAAAACTGTTTTTT. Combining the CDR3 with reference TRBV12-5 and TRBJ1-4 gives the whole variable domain DARVTQTPRHKVTEMGQEVTMRCQPILGHNTVFWYRQTMMQGLELLAYFRNRAPLDDSGMPKDRFSAEMPDATLATLKIQPSEPRDSAVYFCASRSGRDEKLFFGSGTQLSVL.

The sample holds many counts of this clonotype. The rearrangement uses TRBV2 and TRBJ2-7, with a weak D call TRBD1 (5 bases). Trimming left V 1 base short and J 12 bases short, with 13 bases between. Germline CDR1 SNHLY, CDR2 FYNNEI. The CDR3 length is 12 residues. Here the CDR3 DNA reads TGTGCCAGCAGTGAAGGAACGACAGTCCCGTACTTC. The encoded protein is CASSEGTTVPYF.

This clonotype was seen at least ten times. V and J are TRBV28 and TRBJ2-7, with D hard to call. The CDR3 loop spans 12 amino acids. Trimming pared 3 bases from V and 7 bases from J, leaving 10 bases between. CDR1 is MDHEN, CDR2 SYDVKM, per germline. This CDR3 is CASSFNGGEQYF. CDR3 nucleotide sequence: TGTGCCAGCAGTTTTAACGGTGGGGAGCAGTACTTC.

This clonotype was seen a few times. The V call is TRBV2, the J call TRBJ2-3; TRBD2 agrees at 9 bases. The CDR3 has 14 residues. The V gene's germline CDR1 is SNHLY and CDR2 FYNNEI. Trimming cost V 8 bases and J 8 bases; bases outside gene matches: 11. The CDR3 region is CASQGREGQRTQYF. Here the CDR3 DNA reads TGTGCCAGCCAGGGGCGGGAGGGCCAACGTACGCAGTATTTT.

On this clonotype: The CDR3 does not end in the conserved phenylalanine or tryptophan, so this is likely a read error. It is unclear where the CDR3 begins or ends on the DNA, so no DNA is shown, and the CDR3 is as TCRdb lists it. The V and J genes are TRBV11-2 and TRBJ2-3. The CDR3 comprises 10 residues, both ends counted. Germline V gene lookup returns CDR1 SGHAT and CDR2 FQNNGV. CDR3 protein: CASSPHLGVE.

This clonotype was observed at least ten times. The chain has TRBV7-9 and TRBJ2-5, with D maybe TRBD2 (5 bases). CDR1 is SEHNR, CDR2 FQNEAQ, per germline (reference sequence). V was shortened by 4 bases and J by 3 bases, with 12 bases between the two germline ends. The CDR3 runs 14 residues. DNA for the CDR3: TGTGCCAGCAGCTCCTGGGTGGGAGAAGAGACCCAGTACTTC. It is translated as CASSSWVGEETQYF.

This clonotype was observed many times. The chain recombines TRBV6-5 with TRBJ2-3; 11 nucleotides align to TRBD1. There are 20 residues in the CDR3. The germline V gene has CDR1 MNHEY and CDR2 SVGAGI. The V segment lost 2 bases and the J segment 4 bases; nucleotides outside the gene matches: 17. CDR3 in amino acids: CASSYDPTPPRDRGSDTQYF. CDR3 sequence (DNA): TGTGCCAGCAGTTACGACCCTACACCTCCCCGGGACAGGGGGTCAGATACGCAGTATTTT.

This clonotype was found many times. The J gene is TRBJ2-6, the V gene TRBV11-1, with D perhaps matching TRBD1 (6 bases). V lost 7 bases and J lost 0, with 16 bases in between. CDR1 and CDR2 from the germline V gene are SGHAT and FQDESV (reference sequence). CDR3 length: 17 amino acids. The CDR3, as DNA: TGTGCCAGCAAGCCACGACCAGGGGCCTCTGGGGCCAACGTCCTGACTTTC. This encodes CASKPRPGASGANVLTF.

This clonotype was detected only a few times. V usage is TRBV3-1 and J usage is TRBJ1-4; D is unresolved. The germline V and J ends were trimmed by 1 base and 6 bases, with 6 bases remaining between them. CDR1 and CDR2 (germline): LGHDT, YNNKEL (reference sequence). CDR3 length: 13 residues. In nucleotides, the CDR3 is TGTGCCAGCAGCCAAGTTTCAGATGAAAAACTGTTTTTT. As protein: CASSQVSDEKLFF.

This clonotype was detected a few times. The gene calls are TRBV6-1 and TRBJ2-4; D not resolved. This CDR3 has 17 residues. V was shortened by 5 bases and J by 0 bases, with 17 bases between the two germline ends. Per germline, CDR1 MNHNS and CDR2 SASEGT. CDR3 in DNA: TGTGCCAGCAGTCAATTCTACGGATCACTAGCCAAAAACATTCAGTACTTC. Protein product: CASSQFYGSLAKNIQYF.

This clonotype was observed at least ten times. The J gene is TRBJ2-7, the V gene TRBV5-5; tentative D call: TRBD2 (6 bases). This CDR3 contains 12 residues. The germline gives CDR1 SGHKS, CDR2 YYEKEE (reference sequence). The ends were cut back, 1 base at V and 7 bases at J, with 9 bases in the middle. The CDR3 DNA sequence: TGTGCCAGCAGCTTGCCGGCGGGGGAGCAGTACTTC. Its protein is CASSLPAGEQYF.

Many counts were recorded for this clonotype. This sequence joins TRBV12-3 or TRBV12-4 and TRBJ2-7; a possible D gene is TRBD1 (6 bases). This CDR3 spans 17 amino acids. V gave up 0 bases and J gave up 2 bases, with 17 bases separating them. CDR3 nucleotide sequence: TGTGCCAGCAGTTTAGCGCTGGGAACAGGGTTTACCTACGAGCAGTACTTC. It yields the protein CASSLALGTGFTYEQYF.

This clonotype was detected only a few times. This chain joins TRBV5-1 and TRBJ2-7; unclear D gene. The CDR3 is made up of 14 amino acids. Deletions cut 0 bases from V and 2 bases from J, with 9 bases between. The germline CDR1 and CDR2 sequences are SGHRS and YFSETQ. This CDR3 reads CASSLAQRTYEQYF. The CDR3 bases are TGCGCCAGCAGCTTGGCGCAGAGAACCTACGAGCAGTACTTC.

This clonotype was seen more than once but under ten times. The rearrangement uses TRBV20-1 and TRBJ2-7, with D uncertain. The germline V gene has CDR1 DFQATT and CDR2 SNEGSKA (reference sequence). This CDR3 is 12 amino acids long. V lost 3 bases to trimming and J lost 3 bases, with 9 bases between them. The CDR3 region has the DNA TGCAGTGCTAGTGGCCAACTCTACGAGCAGTACTTC. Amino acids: CSASGQLYEQYF.

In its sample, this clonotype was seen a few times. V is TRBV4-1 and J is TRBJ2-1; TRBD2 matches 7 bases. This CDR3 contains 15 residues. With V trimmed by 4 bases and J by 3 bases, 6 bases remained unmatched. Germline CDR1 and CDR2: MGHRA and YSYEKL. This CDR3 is CASSPAGEIYNEQFF. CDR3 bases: TGCGCCAGCAGCCCGGCGGGAGAGATCTACAATGAGCAGTTCTTC.

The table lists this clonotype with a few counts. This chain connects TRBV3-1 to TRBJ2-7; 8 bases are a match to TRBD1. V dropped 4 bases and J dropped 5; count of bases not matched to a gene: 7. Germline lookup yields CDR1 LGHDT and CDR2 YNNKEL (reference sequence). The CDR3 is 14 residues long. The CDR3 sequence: CASSPGQGKHEQYF. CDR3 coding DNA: TGTGCCAGCAGCCCAGGACAGGGTAAGCACGAGCAGTACTTC.

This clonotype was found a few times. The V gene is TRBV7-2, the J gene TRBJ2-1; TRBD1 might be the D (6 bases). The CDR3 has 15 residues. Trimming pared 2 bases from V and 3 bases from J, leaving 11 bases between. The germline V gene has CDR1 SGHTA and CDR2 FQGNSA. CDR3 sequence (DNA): TGTGCCAGCAGCTTAACCGGGACAAACTACAATGAGCAGTTCTTC. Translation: CASSLTGTNYNEQFF.

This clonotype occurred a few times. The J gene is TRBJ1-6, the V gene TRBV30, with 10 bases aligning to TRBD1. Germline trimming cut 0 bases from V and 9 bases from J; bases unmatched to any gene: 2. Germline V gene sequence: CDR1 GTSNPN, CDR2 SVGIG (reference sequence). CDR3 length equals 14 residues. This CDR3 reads CAWSVGQGFSPLHF. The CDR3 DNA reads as TGTGCCTGGAGTGTGGGACAGGGGTTTTCACCCCTCCACTTT.

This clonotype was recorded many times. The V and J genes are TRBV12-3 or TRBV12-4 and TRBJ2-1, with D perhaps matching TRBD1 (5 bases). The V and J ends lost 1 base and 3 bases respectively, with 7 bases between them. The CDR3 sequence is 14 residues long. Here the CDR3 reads CASSLEGNYNEQFF. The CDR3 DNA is TGTGCCAGCAGTTTAGAGGGGAACTACAATGAGCAGTTCTTC.

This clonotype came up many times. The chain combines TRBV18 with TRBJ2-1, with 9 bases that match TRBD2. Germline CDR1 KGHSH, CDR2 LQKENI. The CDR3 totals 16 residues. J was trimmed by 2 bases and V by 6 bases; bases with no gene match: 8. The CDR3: CASSLTSGSPYNEQFF. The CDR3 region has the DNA TGTGCCAGCTCGTTGACTAGCGGAAGTCCCTACAATGAGCAGTTCTTC.

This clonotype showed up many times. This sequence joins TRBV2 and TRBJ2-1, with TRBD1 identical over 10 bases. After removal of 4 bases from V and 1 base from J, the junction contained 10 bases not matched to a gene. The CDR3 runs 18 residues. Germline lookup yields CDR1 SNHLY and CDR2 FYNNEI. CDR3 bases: TGTGCCAGCAGTGTCCCGGACAGGGGGAAAATTTCCTACAATGAGCAGTTCTTC. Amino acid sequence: CASSVPDRGKISYNEQFF.

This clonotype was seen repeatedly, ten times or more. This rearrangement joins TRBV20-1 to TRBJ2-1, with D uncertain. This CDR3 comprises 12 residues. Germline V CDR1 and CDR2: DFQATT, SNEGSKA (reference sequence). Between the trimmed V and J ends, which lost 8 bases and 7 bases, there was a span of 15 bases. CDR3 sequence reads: CSPKWIANEQFF. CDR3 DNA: TGCAGTCCAAAATGGATAGCAAATGAGCAGTTCTTC.

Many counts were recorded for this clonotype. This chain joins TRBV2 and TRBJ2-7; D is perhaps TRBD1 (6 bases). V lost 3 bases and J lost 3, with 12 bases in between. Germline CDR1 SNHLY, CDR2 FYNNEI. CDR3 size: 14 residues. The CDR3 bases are TGTGCCAGCAGTGACAGGGGACCTCGCTACGAGCAGTACTTC. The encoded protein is CASSDRGPRYEQYF. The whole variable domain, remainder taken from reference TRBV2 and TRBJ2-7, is EPEVTQTPSHQVTQMGQEVILRCVPISNHLYFYWYRQILGQKVEFLVSFYNNEISEKSEIFDDQFSVERPDGSNFTLKIRSTKLEDSAMYFCASSDRGPRYEQYFGPGTRLTVT.

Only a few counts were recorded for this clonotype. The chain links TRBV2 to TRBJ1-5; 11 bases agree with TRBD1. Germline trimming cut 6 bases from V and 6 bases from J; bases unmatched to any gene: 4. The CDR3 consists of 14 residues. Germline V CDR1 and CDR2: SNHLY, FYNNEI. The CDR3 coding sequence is TGTGCCAGCAGCCGCGGACAGGGGGCTCAGCCCCAGCATTTT. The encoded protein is CASSRGQGAQPQHF.

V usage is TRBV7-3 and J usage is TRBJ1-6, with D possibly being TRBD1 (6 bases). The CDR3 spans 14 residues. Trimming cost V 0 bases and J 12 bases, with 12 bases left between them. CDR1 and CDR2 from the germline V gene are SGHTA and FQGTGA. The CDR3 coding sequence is TGTGCCAGCAGCTTAACTGGGGGGCAGGGACCCCTCCACTTT. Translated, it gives CASSLTGGQGPLHF.

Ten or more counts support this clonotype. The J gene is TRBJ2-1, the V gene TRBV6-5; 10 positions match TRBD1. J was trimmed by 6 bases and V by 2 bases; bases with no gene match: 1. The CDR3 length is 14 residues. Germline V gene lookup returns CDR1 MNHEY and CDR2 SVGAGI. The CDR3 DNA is TGTGCCAGCAGTTACCGGGACAGGGGCAATGAGCAGTTCTTC. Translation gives CASSYRDRGNEQFF.